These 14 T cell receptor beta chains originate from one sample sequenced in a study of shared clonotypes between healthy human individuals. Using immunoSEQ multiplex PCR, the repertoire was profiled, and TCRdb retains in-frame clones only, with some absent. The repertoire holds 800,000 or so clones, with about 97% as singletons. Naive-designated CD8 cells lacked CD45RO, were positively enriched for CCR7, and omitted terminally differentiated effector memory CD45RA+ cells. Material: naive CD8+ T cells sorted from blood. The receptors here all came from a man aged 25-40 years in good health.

The CDR3 spells CASSQTAFSSYEQYF. In DNA form, the CDR3 reads TGTGCCAGCAGTCAGACAGCCTTCAGCTCCTACGAGCAGTACTTC. The chain combines TRBV6-5 with TRBJ2-7; a weak D match, TRBD1 (5 bases). The CDR3 extends over 15 amino acids. Looked up from germline, CDR1 is MNHEY and CDR2 is SVGAGI. Trimming removed 5 bases from V and 0 bases from J, with 14 bases in between.

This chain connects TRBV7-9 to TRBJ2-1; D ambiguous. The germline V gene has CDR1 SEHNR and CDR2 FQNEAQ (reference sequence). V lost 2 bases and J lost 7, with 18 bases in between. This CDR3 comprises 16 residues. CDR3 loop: CASSLKQALLGNEQFF. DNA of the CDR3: TGTGCCAGCAGCTTAAAGCAGGCCTTACTGGGGAATGAGCAGTTCTTC. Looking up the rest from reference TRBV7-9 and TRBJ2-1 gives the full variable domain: DTGVSQNPRHKITKRGQNVTFRCDPISEHNRLYWYRQTLGQGPEFLTYFQNEAQLEKSRLLSDRFSAERPKGSFSTLEIQRTEQGDSAMYLCASSLKQALLGNEQFFGPGTRLTVL.

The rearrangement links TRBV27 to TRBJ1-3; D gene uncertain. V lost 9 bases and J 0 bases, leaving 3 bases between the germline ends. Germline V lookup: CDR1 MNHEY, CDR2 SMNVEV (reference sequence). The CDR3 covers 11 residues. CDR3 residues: CASYSGNTIYF. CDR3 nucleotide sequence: TGTGCCAGTTACTCTGGAAACACCATATATTTT.

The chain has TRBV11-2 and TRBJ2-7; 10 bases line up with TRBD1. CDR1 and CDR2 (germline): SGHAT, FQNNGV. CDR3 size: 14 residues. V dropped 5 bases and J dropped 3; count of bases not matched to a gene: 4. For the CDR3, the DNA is TGTGCCAGCAGCATCGGGACAGGGGACTACGAGCAGTACTTC. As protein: CASSIGTGDYEQYF.

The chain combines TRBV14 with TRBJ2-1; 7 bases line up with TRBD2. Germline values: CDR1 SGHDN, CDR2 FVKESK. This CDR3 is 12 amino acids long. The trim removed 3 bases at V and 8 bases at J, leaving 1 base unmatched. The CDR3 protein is CASSHTSDEQFF. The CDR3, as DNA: TGTGCCAGCAGCCACACTAGCGATGAGCAGTTCTTC.

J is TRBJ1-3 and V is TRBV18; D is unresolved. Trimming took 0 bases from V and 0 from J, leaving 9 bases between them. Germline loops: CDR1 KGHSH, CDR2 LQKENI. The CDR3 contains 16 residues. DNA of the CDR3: TGTGCCAGCTCACCACCCCCCGGTAGCTCTGGAAACACCATATATTTT. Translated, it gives CASSPPPGSSGNTIYF.

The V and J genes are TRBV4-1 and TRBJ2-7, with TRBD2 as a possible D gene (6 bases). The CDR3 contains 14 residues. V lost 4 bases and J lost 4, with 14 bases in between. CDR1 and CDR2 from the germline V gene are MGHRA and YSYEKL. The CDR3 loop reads CASSPGLSGYEQYF. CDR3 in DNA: TGCGCCAGCAGCCCCGGACTATCCGGTTACGAGCAGTACTTC.

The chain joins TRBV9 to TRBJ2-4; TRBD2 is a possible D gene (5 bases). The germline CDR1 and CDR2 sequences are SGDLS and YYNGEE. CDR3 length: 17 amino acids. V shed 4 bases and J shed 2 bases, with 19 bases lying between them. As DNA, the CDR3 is TGTGCCAGCAGCCCAGGCGATACGGGGTTGTCCAAAAACATTCAGTACTTC. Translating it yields CASSPGDTGLSKNIQYF.

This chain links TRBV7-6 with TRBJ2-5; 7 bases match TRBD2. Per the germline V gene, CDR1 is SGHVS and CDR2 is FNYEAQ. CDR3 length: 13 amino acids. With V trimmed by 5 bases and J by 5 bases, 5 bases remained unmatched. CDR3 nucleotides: TGTGCCAGCAGCCCAGGACTAGTGGAGACCCAGTACTTC. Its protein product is CASSPGLVETQYF.

CDR3 in amino acids: CSVLTGGYEQYF. CDR3 sequence (DNA): TGCAGCGTGCTGACAGGGGGGTACGAGCAGTACTTC. The rearrangement links TRBV29-1 to TRBJ2-5; 9 bases align to TRBD1. The assigned J gene may be wrong: the sequence end matches TRBJ2-7 better. This CDR3 contains 12 residues. CDR1 and CDR2 (germline): SQVTM, ANQGSEA.

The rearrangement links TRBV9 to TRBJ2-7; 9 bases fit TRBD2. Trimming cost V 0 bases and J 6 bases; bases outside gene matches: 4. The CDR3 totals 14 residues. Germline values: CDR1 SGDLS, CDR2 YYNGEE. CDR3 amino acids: CASSVGVAGVEQYF. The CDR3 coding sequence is TGTGCCAGCAGCGTAGGAGTAGCGGGAGTCGAGCAGTACTTC.

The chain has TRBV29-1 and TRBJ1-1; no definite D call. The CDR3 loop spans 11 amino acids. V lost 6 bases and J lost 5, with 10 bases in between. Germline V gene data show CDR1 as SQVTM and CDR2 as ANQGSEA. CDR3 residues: CSVPGRTEAFF. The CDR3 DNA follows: TGCAGCGTCCCTGGTCGGACTGAAGCTTTCTTT.

The CDR3 loop reads CASSITSGRVEMADEQFF. The CDR3 nucleotides read TGTGCCAGTAGTATAACGAGCGGGAGGGTAGAGATGGCGGATGAGCAGTTCTTC. The J gene is TRBJ2-1, the V gene TRBV19; 10 nucleotides match TRBD2. V dropped 2 bases and J dropped 8; count of bases not matched to a gene: 15. This CDR3 region has 18 residues. Germline V lookup: CDR1 LNHDA, CDR2 SQIVND (reference sequence).

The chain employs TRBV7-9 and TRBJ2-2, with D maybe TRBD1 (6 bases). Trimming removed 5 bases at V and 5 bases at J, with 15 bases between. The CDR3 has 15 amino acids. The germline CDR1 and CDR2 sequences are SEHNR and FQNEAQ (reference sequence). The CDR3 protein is CASSDRDTNTGELFF. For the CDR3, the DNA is TGTGCCAGCAGCGACCGGGACACAAATACCGGGGAGCTGTTTTTT.